Shown below are 22 T cell receptor beta chains from a single sample sequenced in a study of blood T cells in healthy people across ages. A second roughly 7 to 11 cycle PCR used barcoded and J-beta primers. TCRdb passed the 5' RACE reads through MiXCR, listing each CDR3 protein once. The table has 650,000 to 700,000 distinct CDR3 sequences, around 32% seen once. The sequenced sample was blood. The receptors originated from a woman older than 75 in good health.

This clonotype was counted only a few times. This chain links TRBV29-1 with TRBJ1-1, with 7 positions matching TRBD1. CDR3 length equals 14 residues. Trimming took 3 bases from V and 4 from J; bases not matched to a gene: 8. Germline V CDR1 and CDR2: SQVTM, ANQGSEA. In nucleotides, the CDR3 is TGCAGCGTTGACCTAGGAGGGGGCGGCACTGAAGCTTTCTTT. It translates to CSVDLGGGGTEAFF. The variable domain in full, with the rest retrieved from reference TRBV29-1 and TRBJ1-1, is SAVISQKPSRDICQRGTSLTIQCQVDSQVTMMFWYRQQPGQSLTLIATANQGSEATYESGFVIDKFPISRPNLTFSTLTVSNMSPEDSSIYLCSVDLGGGGTEAFFGQGTRLTVV.

This clonotype was counted many times. The chain is built from TRBV7-2 and TRBJ1-1; a weak D match, TRBD1 (5 bases). V gave up 4 bases and J gave up 5 bases, with 14 bases separating them. Germline V gene data show CDR1 as SGHTA and CDR2 as FQGNSA. CDR3 size: 14 residues. This CDR3 reads CASSSAGGSTEAFF. Written as DNA, the CDR3 is TGTGCCAGCAGCTCCGCCGGGGGGAGTACTGAAGCTTTCTTT.

This clonotype was recorded many times. The V call is TRBV7-9, the J call TRBJ2-7; TRBD2 might be the D (6 bases). The CDR3 is 15 residues long. Germline CDR1 and CDR2: SEHNR and FQNEAQ (reference sequence). V was cut by 4 bases and J by 0 bases, with 13 bases left in between. CDR3: CASSSLGGASYEQYF. The CDR3 nucleotides are TGTGCCAGCAGCTCCCTCGGAGGGGCCTCCTACGAGCAGTACTTC.

Many counts were recorded for this clonotype. The gene calls are TRBV11-2 and TRBJ2-5; 8 positions match TRBD1. The CDR3 totals 15 residues. J was trimmed by 5 bases and V by 5 bases; bases with no gene match: 10. The germline gives CDR1 SGHAT, CDR2 FQNNGV. CDR3: CASSQAQGAVETQYF. For the CDR3, the DNA is TGTGCCAGCAGCCAGGCCCAGGGGGCGGTGGAGACCCAGTACTTC.

This clonotype appeared many times. The chain joins TRBV11-2 to TRBJ1-6, with TRBD1 matching over 7 bases. Per germline, CDR1 SGHAT and CDR2 FQNNGV. V shed 1 base, J shed 4 bases, and the junction held 4 bases outside the gene matches. The CDR3 covers 16 residues. For the CDR3, the DNA is TGTGCCAGCAGCTTAGGCTGGACAGGTTATAATTCACCCCTCCACTTT. This translates into CASSLGWTGYNSPLHF.

For this clonotype: A much larger clonotype is one base distant, so this may be a read error. This chain uses TRBV7-2 with TRBJ1-1; D may be TRBD1 (6 bases). This CDR3 comprises 13 residues. Per germline, CDR1 SGHTA and CDR2 FQGNSA. The V end was cut by 6 bases, the J end by 1 base, with 9 bases between. CDR3 loop: CASRRQENTEAFF. CDR3 DNA: TGTGCCAGCAGGCGACAGGAGAACACTGAAGCTTTCTTT.

As to this clonotype: A much larger clone lies a single base off, so this may be a read error. The genes are TRBV4-2 and TRBJ2-7; 8 bases fit TRBD1. V trimming: 3 bases; J trimming: 7 bases; junction bases outside the gene matches: 8. CDR3 size: 14 residues. Germline V CDR1 and CDR2: LGHNA, YNFKEQ. The CDR3 coding sequence is TGTGCCAGCAGCCACGGGACAGGATACAATGAGCAGTACTTC. This gives the protein CASSHGTGYNEQYF.

This clonotype was seen ten or more times. The chain has TRBV28 and TRBJ2-7; D is undetermined. This CDR3 is built from 13 residues. The germline V and J ends were trimmed by 3 bases and 3 bases, with 9 bases remaining between them. From germline, CDR1 is MDHEN and CDR2 SYDVKM. CDR3 protein: CASSFPRIYEQYF. The CDR3 nucleotides are TGTGCCAGCAGTTTTCCCCGGATCTACGAGCAGTACTTC.

Many counts were recorded for this clonotype. The genes are TRBV29-1 and TRBJ2-7; 7 nucleotides align to TRBD1. With V trimmed by 2 bases and J by 3 bases, 7 bases remained unmatched. The CDR3 spans 14 residues. Germline V gene lookup returns CDR1 SQVTM and CDR2 ANQGSEA. Here the CDR3 DNA reads TGCAGCGTTGAAAGGCACAGGGGTCGCTACGAGCAGTACTTC. It encodes CSVERHRGRYEQYF.

This clonotype was recorded at least ten times. The V call is TRBV20-1, the J call TRBJ2-5; 12 positions agree with TRBD2. V gave up 1 base and J gave up 2 bases; unmatched junction bases: 8. The CDR3 totals 17 residues. Germline CDR1 DFQATT, CDR2 SNEGSKA (reference sequence). CDR3 bases: TGCAGTGCTAGAGTTCTCGCCGGACTAGCGGGGCAAGAGACCCAGTACTTC. Translation gives CSARVLAGLAGQETQYF.

The sample holds a few counts of this clonotype. A much larger clone lies one base from this, so it may be a read error. The chain is built from TRBV6-1 and TRBJ2-7; 7 bases are a match to TRBD2. This CDR3 comprises 15 residues. Germline trimming cut 5 bases from V and 4 bases from J; bases unmatched to any gene: 11. CDR1 and CDR2 (germline): MNHNS, SASEGT. CDR3 sequence reads: CASSQRDWGFYEQYF. CDR3 DNA: TGTGCCAGCAGTCAGCGGGACTGGGGCTTTTACGAGCAGTACTTC.

The CDR3 spells CASSLAGVGADVQYF. Written as DNA, the CDR3 is TGTGCCAGCAGTTTAGCAGGGGTAGGGGCAGATGTGCAGTATTTT. The chain uses TRBV12-3 or TRBV12-4 and TRBJ2-3; a possible D gene is TRBD1 (5 bases). CDR3 size: 15 residues. Trimming left V 0 bases short and J 11 bases short, with 18 bases between.

This clonotype came up a few times. The chain is built from TRBV12-3 or TRBV12-4 and TRBJ1-4, with TRBD1 as a possible D gene (5 bases). The CDR3 extends over 14 amino acids. V dropped 6 bases and J dropped 4 bases, with 12 bases sitting between them. The CDR3 spells CASRPGGGNEKLFF. CDR3 nucleotide sequence: TGTGCCAGCAGGCCCGGGGGTGGTAATGAAAAACTGTTTTTT.

About this clonotype: It may be a read error: a sequence one base away is much more abundant. J is TRBJ2-5 and V is TRBV15; the D is unclear. V shed 0 bases and J shed 11 bases, with 25 bases lying between them. The CDR3 runs 17 residues. Germline V gene lookup returns CDR1 LNHNV and CDR2 YYDKDF (reference sequence). This CDR3 reads CATSRDDSGRYYNEQYF. CDR3 bases: TGTGCCACCAGCAGAGATGATTCAGGACGGTACTACAATGAGCAGTACTTC.

V is TRBV20-1 and J is TRBJ2-3, with D uncertain. CDR3 length: 11 amino acids. The germline V gene encodes CDR1 DFQATT and CDR2 SNEGSKA (reference sequence). V gave up 4 bases and J gave up 4 bases, with 6 bases separating them. DNA for the CDR3: TGCAGTGCTATTGGGGCAGATACGCAGTATTTT. Translated: CSAIGADTQYF.

This clonotype has a count of ten or more. V and J are TRBV12-3 or TRBV12-4 and TRBJ2-7; D call uncertain. V was cut by 3 bases and J by 7 bases, with 16 bases left in between. This CDR3 is built from 14 residues. CDR3 bases: TGTGCCAGCAGTTTCATCGGAAGGGCTAGGGAGCAGTACTTC. Its translation: CASSFIGRAREQYF.

The chain has TRBV4-3 and TRBJ2-5; D is perhaps TRBD2 (5 bases). Trimming left V 0 bases short and J 11 bases short, with 22 bases between. The CDR3 has 16 amino acids. CDR1 LGHNA and CDR2 YSLEER come from the germline V gene. The CDR3, as DNA: TGCGCCAGCAGCCAAGACCGTGGACTCAGCTACAATGAGCAGTACTTC. It codes for CASSQDRGLSYNEQYF.

This rearrangement joins TRBV4-3 to TRBJ1-1; possible D gene TRBD1, 6 bases. The CDR3 contains 15 residues. V was cut by 1 base and J by 1 base, with 10 bases left in between. CDR1 is LGHNA and CDR2 is YSLEER in the germline V gene. Written as DNA, the CDR3 is TGCGCCAGCAGCCAAGTCGAGACAGGGAACACTGAAGCTTTCTTT. Protein product: CASSQVETGNTEAFF.

Ten or more counts support this clonotype. The chain employs TRBV7-8 and TRBJ2-7; 9 positions agree with TRBD2. This CDR3 has 16 residues. Germline V gene data show CDR1 as SGHVS and CDR2 as FQNEAQ. V dropped 3 bases and J dropped 0; count of bases not matched to a gene: 6. The CDR3 nucleotides read TGTGCCAGCAGCTTCATGACTAGCGGACCCTCCTACGAGCAGTACTTC. Its protein is CASSFMTSGPSYEQYF.

CDR3 nucleotides: TGTGCCAGCAGAGCCCGGGCGAGTACCTATGGCTACACCTTC. It translates to CASRARASTYGYTF. The V gene is TRBV2, the J gene TRBJ1-2; D is undetermined. Trimming left V 6 bases short and J 4 bases short, with 15 bases between. CDR1 and CDR2 (germline): SNHLY, FYNNEI. There are 14 residues in the CDR3.

This clonotype showed up many times. The chain carries TRBV20-1 and TRBJ2-1; a weak D match, TRBD1 (5 bases). Germline CDR1 reads DFQATT; CDR2 reads SNEGSKA (reference sequence). This CDR3 contains 11 residues. V lost 6 bases and J 15 bases, leaving 18 bases between the germline ends. CDR3 sequence reads: CSAAHGHGLFF. DNA of the CDR3: TGCAGTGCGGCTCACGGACACGGGTTGTTCTTC.

Of note for this clonotype: This could be a read error, since a much larger clone is one nucleotide away. The conserved phenylalanine or tryptophan normally closing the CDR3 is absent here, so this likely arose from a read error. The chain employs TRBV7-9 and TRBJ2-5, with 9 bases identical to TRBD1. CDR3 length: 14 amino acids. Germline V gives CDR1 SEHNR, CDR2 FQNEAQ (reference sequence). The V segment lost 3 bases and the J segment 7 bases; nucleotides outside the gene matches: 6. CDR3 sequence: CASSLEGQGGTQYS. The CDR3, as DNA: TGTGCCAGCAGCTTGGAGGGACAGGGAGGGACCCAGTACTCC.